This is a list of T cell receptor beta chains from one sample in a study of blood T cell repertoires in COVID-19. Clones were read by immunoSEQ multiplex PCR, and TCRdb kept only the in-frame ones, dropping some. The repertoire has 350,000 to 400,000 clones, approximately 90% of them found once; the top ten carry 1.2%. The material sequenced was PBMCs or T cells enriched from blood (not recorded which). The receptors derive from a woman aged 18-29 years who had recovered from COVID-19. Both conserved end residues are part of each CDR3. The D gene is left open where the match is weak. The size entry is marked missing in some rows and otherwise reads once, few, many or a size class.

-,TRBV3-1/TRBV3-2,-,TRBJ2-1,CASSPLGLRDNEQFF,TGTGCCAGCAGCCCCTTAGGACTACGTGACAATGAGCAGTTCTTC
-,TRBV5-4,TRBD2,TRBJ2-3,CASSQGLAGGSRTDTQYF,TGTGCCAGCAGCCAGGGACTAGCGGGGGGGTCTCGCACAGATACGCAGTATTTT
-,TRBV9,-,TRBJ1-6,CASSGTPNNSPLHF,TGTGCCAGCAGCGGGACACCGAATAATTCACCCCTCCACTTT
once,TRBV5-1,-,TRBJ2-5,CASSFEVKETQYF,TGCGCCAGCAGCTTTGAGGTAAAAGAGACCCAGTACTTC
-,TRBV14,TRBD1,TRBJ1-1,CASSQGRGRLPETFF,TGTGCCAGCAGCCAAGGGAGGGGGCGCCTCCCCGAGACTTTCTTT
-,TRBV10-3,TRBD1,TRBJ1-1,CAIARQGGDTEAFF,TGTGCCATCGCACGACAGGGGGGGGACACTGAAGCTTTCTTT
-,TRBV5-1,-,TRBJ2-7,CASSPEGGRSSYEQYF,TGCGCCAGCAGCCCGGAGGGCGGAAGAAGCTCCTACGAGCAGTACTTC
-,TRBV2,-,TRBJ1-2,CASSVGQGKGGYTF,TGTGCCAGCAGTGTAGGCCAGGGGAAAGGAGGCTACACCTTC
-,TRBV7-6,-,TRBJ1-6,CASSLMGPSYNSPLHF,TGTGCCAGCAGCCTCATGGGGCCCTCCTATAATTCACCCCTCCACTTT
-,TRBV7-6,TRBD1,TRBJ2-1,CASSLRLDRGWIEQFF,TGTGCCAGCAGCTTAAGACTGGACAGGGGGTGGATTGAGCAGTTCTTC
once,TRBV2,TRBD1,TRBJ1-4,CASRHLGQGKNEKLFF,TGTGCCAGCAGACACCTAGGACAGGGAAAAAATGAAAAACTGTTTTTT
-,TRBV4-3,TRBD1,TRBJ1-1,CASSQGTGANTEAFF,TGCGCCAGCAGCCAAGGGACAGGGGCGAACACTGAAGCTTTCTTT
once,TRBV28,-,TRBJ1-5,CASSLQGKQPQHF,TGTGCCAGCAGTTTACAGGGTAAGCAGCCCCAGCATTTT
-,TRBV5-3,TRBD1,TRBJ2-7,CARSLGGQYPLTLWAPYEQYF,TGTGCCAGAAGCTTGGGGGGACAGTATCCCCTCACGCTTTGGGCCCCCTACGAGCAGTACTTC
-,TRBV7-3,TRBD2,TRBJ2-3,CASSFERGGTDTQYF,TGTGCCAGCAGCTTTGAGCGGGGGGGCACAGATACGCAGTATTTT
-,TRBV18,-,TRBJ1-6,CASSPVRDSPLHF,TGTGCCAGCTCACCAGTGAGGGATTCACCCCTCCACTTT
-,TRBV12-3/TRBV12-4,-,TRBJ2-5,CASSSGLSETQYF,TGTGCCAGCAGTTCGGGACTTTCGGAGACCCAGTACTTC
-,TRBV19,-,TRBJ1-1,CASSGPGQQNTEAFF,TGTGCCAGTAGTGGGCCGGGACAACAGAACACTGAAGCTTTCTTT
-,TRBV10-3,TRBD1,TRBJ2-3,CAISVRGQGADTQYF,TGTGCCATCAGTGTTCGGGGACAGGGTGCAGATACGCAGTATTTT
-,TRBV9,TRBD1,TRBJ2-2,CASSVAGAGGRKNTGELFF,TGTGCCAGCAGCGTAGCTGGCGCAGGGGGCAGAAAGAACACCGGGGAGCTGTTTTTT
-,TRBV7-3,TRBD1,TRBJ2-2,CASSLLPGQVVAGELFF,TGTGCCAGCAGCTTGCTACCGGGACAGGTGGTAGCCGGGGAGCTGTTTTTT
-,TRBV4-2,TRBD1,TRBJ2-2,CASSQGGQGTGELFF,TGTGCCAGCAGCCAAGGGGGACAGGGGACCGGGGAGCTGTTTTTT
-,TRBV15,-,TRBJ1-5,CATSRVPGKSNQPQHF,TGTGCCACCAGCAGAGTCCCAGGGAAGAGCAATCAGCCCCAGCATTTT
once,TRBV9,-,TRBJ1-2,CASNGGYYGYTF,TGTGCCAGCAACGGGGGTTACTATGGCTACACCTTC
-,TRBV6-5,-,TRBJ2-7,CASSDSLRGIHEQYF,TGTGCCAGCAGTGACTCCCTGAGGGGGATTCACGAGCAGTACTTC
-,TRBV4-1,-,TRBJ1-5,CASSQDPLQPQHF,TGCGCCAGCAGCCAAGATCCTCTTCAGCCCCAGCATTTT
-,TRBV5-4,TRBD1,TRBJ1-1,CASSFLGGLNTEAFF,TGTGCCAGCAGCTTTCTAGGGGGCTTGAACACTGAAGCTTTCTTT
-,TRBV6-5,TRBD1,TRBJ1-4,CASSKGGATNEKLFF,TGTGCCAGCAGCAAAGGGGGCGCAACTAATGAAAAACTGTTTTTT
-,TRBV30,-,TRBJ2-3,CAWSVLTSTDTQYF,TGTGCCTGGAGTGTACTTACTAGCACAGATACGCAGTATTTT
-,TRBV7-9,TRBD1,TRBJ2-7,CASSRGQSIYEQYF,TGTGCCAGCAGCAGGGGACAGTCAATCTACGAGCAGTACTTC
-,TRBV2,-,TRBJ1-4,CASSPSEKLFF,TGTGCCAGCAGTCCTTCCGAAAAACTGTTTTTT
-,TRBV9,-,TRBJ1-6,CASSVGQPSSYNSPLHF,TGTGCCAGCAGCGTAGGACAGCCCAGCTCCTATAATTCACCCCTCCACTTT
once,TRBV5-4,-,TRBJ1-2,CASSPSQGSYGYTF,TGTGCCAGCAGCCCTTCGCAGGGCAGCTATGGCTACACCTTC
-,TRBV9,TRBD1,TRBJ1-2,CASSVDLQGAVDYGYTF,TGTGCCAGCAGCGTAGACCTGCAGGGGGCGGTCGACTATGGCTACACCTTC
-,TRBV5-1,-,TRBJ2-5,CASSPDRETQYF,TGCGCCAGCAGTCCTGATCGGGAGACCCAGTACTTC
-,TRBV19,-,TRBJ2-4,CASSISLGRASFPKNIQYF,TGTGCCAGTAGTATTAGCCTGGGCAGGGCATCTTTTCCCAAAAACATTCAGTACTTC
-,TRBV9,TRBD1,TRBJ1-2,CASSVEGQGTYGYTF,TGTGCCAGCAGCGTAGAGGGACAGGGAACCTATGGCTACACCTTC
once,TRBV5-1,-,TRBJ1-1,CASSEEGMNTEAFF,TGCGCCAGCTCCGAGGAGGGGATGAACACTGAAGCTTTCTTT
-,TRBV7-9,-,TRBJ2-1,CASSSLPGRASVDEQFF,TGTGCCAGCAGCTCCCTCCCCGGTCGGGCTAGCGTCGATGAGCAGTTCTTC
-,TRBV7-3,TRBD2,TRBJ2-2,CASSFASGNTGELFF,TGTGCCAGCAGCTTCGCTAGCGGCAACACCGGGGAGCTGTTTTTT
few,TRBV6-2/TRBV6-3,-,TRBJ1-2,CASSYSAAYGYTF,TGTGCCAGCAGTTACTCGGCGGCGTATGGCTACACCTTC
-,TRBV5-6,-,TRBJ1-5,CASSGGGHGQPQHF,TGTGCCAGCAGCGGCGGGGGGCACGGTCAGCCCCAGCATTTT
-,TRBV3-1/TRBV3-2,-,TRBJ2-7,CASSQGLSGPYEQYF,TGTGCCAGCAGCCAAGGTCTGAGCGGGCCCTACGAGCAGTACTTC
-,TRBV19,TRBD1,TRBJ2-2,CASKRGTGLNTGELFF,TGTGCCAGTAAAAGGGGGACAGGGCTGAACACCGGGGAGCTGTTTTTT
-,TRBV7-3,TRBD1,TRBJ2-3,CASSLGPGTGNWGTQYF,TGTGCCAGCAGCTTAGGGCCTGGGACAGGGAATTGGGGTACGCAGTATTTT
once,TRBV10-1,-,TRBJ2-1,CASSDAGTYNEQFF,TGCGCCAGCAGTGATGCGGGGACCTACAATGAGCAGTTCTTC